A selection of T cell receptor beta chains follows, all from one sample in a study of blood T cell repertoires in COVID-19. Sequencing used immunoSEQ multiplex PCR; TCRdb keeps in-frame clones, though not all of them. In the table there are some 180,000 clones, less than 90% of which are singletons. Sequencing was performed on PBMCs or T cells enriched from blood (not recorded which). These receptors were obtained from a woman aged 25-40 years who had been exposed to COVID-19. The CDR3 runs from the conserved cysteine through the conserved F or W.

V	J	CDR3
TRBV24-1	TRBJ2-3	CATSDPGTGILGTDTQYF
TRBV5-1	TRBJ2-3	CASFSPGTDTQYF
TRBV5-4	TRBJ2-1	CASGSGDRGFNEQFF
TRBV10-3	TRBJ1-2	CAISARNIIPPYGYTF
TRBV27	TRBJ1-2	CASSTLKGAVNYGYTF
TRBV27	TRBJ1-1	CASSLGGNTEAFF
TRBV5-5	TRBJ1-1	CASSLEGLLHTEAFF
TRBV6-1	TRBJ1-4	CASREDRWNEKLFF
TRBV6-5	TRBJ1-6	CASSPGQGGDSPLHF
TRBV15	TRBJ1-5	CATSRDRVQGDYSNQPQHF
TRBV5-6	TRBJ2-7	CASSQVGSSYEQYF
TRBV6-2/TRBV6-3	TRBJ2-2	CASGQSGELFF
TRBV7-9	TRBJ1-2	CASTPPGGEGYTF
TRBV4-3	TRBJ2-1	CASSQETDSSYNEQFF
TRBV7-2	TRBJ2-5	CASCKGGGETQYF
TRBV5-6	TRBJ1-3	CASSPAGSGNTIYF
TRBV5-1	TRBJ2-7	CASSIRLEGYEQYF
TRBV9	TRBJ1-1	CASSVEPVGVNTEAFF
TRBV7-8	TRBJ1-1	CASTQGRNTEAFF
TRBV5-6	TRBJ1-1	CASSFVQNTEAFF
TRBV2	TRBJ1-1	CASRGRTGSTEAFF
TRBV30	TRBJ1-4	CAWRLTLGGEKLFF
TRBV7-9	TRBJ2-7	CASSLHGNEQYF
TRBV15	TRBJ1-2	CATSRVSRDRGNPYGYTF
TRBV5-8	TRBJ1-6	CASITGGYSYNSPLHF
TRBV6-1	TRBJ1-6	CASSAYRGEGNSPLHF
TRBV15	TRBJ1-1	CATSRPDTGSNTEAFF
TRBV7-2	TRBJ1-5	CASSLDGRGNQPQHF
TRBV2	TRBJ1-2	CASSVERSYGYTF
TRBV4-3	TRBJ2-3	CASSQVSAGGSTDTQYF
TRBV5-1	TRBJ2-7	CASSLGGQGALVEQYF
TRBV30	TRBJ1-2	CAWRQYRVNYGYTF
TRBV6-5	TRBJ1-5	CASSQNGENQPQHF
TRBV15	TRBJ2-3	CATSRDRPQPGESQYF
TRBV7-9	TRBJ2-7	CASSYDRVHEQYF
TRBV18	TRBJ1-3	CASSPRAGTGSGNTIYF
TRBV2	TRBJ2-3	CASRAAGGPSTDTQYF
TRBV28	TRBJ2-7	CASSSPGLGPYEQYF
TRBV3-1/TRBV3-2	TRBJ1-1	CASTMIQGAEAFF
TRBV5-6	TRBJ1-2	CASSLGSTYGYTF
TRBV2	TRBJ2-2	CASEAGTSTGELFF
TRBV7-2	TRBJ2-5	CASSPTGGRETQYF
TRBV9	TRBJ1-2	CASSDGGQGNYGYTF
TRBV12-3/TRBV12-4	TRBJ2-3	CASSLGADTQYF
TRBV10-2	TRBJ1-1	CASTDREGPMNTEAFF